A selection of T cell receptor beta chains follows, all from one sample in a study of PD-1 blockade in mismatch repair-deficient tumors. Clones were sequenced by immunoSEQ multiplex PCR, and TCRdb holds only the in-frame ones, with some missing. The repertoire consists of approximately 80,000 clones, with about 82% occurring once and the leading ten covering roughly 6%. The specimen was peripheral blood, collected 44 weeks after starting pembrolizumab. All receptors come from an adult with mismatch repair-deficient cancer. Each CDR3 is given with its conserved first and last residue. The order of the fields is D gene, clone size, J gene, V gene, CDR3 DNA, CDR3 protein. D genes are given only for firm matches. Not all rows give a size; the values are once, few, many and, for expanded clones, a class.

d_call: TRBD2; clone_size: once; j_call: TRBJ2-7; v_call: TRBV7-6; cdr3_nt: TGTGCCAGCAGCTCTAGACTAGCGGGAGTAGAAGAGCAGTACTTC; cdr3_aa: CASSSRLAGVEEQYF
d_call: -; clone_size: -; j_call: TRBJ1-5; v_call: TRBV19; cdr3_nt: TGTGCCAGTAGTATAAATTTGGGGATTAGCAATCAGCCCCAGCATTTT; cdr3_aa: CASSINLGISNQPQHF
d_call: -; clone_size: -; j_call: TRBJ2-1; v_call: TRBV2; cdr3_nt: TGTGCCAGCAGCCTGGGGTCCTACAATGAGCAGTTCTTC; cdr3_aa: CASSLGSYNEQFF
d_call: -; clone_size: -; j_call: TRBJ1-1; v_call: TRBV7-6; cdr3_nt: TGTGCCAGCAGCCCAGGGATACGGACTGAAGCTTTCTTT; cdr3_aa: CASSPGIRTEAFF
d_call: TRBD2; clone_size: -; j_call: TRBJ2-1; v_call: TRBV7-2; cdr3_nt: TGTGCCAGCAGCTTAGCGAGCGGGAGGTCCTACAATGAGCAGTTCTTC; cdr3_aa: CASSLASGRSYNEQFF
d_call: -; clone_size: -; j_call: TRBJ1-5; v_call: TRBV6-5; cdr3_nt: TGTGCCAGCAGTTACCTTCGACCGTTATGGAATCAGCCCCAGCATTTT; cdr3_aa: CASSYLRPLWNQPQHF
d_call: TRBD1; clone_size: -; j_call: TRBJ2-7; v_call: TRBV19; cdr3_nt: TGTGCCAGTAGTATAGGGGGACAGGGGGCTTACGAGCAGTACTTC; cdr3_aa: CASSIGGQGAYEQYF
d_call: TRBD2; clone_size: -; j_call: TRBJ2-1; v_call: TRBV5-1; cdr3_nt: TGCGCCAGCAGCCCCGTCGGACTAGAAGTCTACAATGAGCAGTTCTTC; cdr3_aa: CASSPVGLEVYNEQFF
d_call: -; clone_size: -; j_call: TRBJ1-1; v_call: TRBV30; cdr3_nt: TGTGCCTATGGAAGGGGCCCTGAAGCTTTCTTT; cdr3_aa: CAYGRGPEAFF
d_call: TRBD2; clone_size: few; j_call: TRBJ2-7; v_call: TRBV7-6; cdr3_nt: TGTGCCAGCAGCTTAGCAGAAGCGGGAGGTTTAAACGAGCAGTACTTC; cdr3_aa: CASSLAEAGGLNEQYF
d_call: TRBD1; clone_size: few; j_call: TRBJ1-2; v_call: TRBV28; cdr3_nt: TGTGCCAGCAGTGCGGGACAGCGGGGCTACACCTTC; cdr3_aa: CASSAGQRGYTF
d_call: TRBD1; clone_size: -; j_call: TRBJ2-1; v_call: TRBV18; cdr3_nt: TGTGCCAGCGTTCCGGGACAGGGTTCCTACAATGAGCAGTTCTTC; cdr3_aa: CASVPGQGSYNEQFF
d_call: TRBD2; clone_size: -; j_call: TRBJ2-1; v_call: TRBV4-1; cdr3_nt: TGCGCCAGCAGCCTTGGACTAGTCTACAATGAGCAGTTCTTC; cdr3_aa: CASSLGLVYNEQFF
d_call: -; clone_size: -; j_call: TRBJ2-1; v_call: TRBV7-6; cdr3_nt: TGTGCCAGCAGCTTAGTGGTTAGCGGAACCTACAATGAGCAGTTCTTC; cdr3_aa: CASSLVVSGTYNEQFF
d_call: -; clone_size: -; j_call: TRBJ2-2; v_call: TRBV5-1; cdr3_nt: TGCGCCAGCAGCTTGTCTGGAGTGAACAGGGGGGGCCCCGGGGAGCTGTTTTTT; cdr3_aa: CASSLSGVNRGGPGELFF
d_call: -; clone_size: medium-sized; j_call: TRBJ1-5; v_call: TRBV11-1; cdr3_nt: TGTGCCAGCAGCTTGGGGGCGAATCAGCCCCAGCATTTT; cdr3_aa: CASSLGANQPQHF